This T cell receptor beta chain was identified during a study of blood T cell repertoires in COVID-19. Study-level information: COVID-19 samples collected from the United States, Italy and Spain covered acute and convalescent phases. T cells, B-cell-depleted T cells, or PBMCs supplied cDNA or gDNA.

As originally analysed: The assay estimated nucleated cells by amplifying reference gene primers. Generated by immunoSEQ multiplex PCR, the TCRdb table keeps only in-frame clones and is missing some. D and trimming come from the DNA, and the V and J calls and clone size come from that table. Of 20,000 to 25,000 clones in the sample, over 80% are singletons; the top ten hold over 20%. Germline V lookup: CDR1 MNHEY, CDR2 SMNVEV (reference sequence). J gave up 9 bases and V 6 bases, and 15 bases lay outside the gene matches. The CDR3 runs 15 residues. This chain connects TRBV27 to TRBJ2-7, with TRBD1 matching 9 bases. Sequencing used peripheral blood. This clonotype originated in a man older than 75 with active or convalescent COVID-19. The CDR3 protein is CASRLTGQGLSRQYF. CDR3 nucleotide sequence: TGTGCCAGCAGACTTACGGGACAGGGTTTATCAAGGCAGTACTTC.